This entry is about one TCR beta chain. Some clones are missing from TCRdb's copy, which holds only in-frame ones; the method was immunoSEQ multiplex PCR. The sample contains 56,000 or so clones, 90% of which appear only once. With 1 base clipped from V and 5 bases from J, the junction kept 4 bases outside the gene matches. Germline CDR1 MNHNS, CDR2 SASEGT. The CDR3 spans 16 residues. The source of the sample is a study of T cell changes during pregnancy in multiple sclerosis. The input for sequencing was peripheral blood, taken in the first trimester of pregnancy. This TCR derives from a female donor in good health, enrolled as a control in a pregnancy study. This chain connects TRBV6-1 to TRBJ2-5; TRBD2 aligns across 13 bases. The CDR3 region is CASSEGILAGGETQYF. The CDR3, as DNA: TGTGCCAGCAGTGAAGGGATACTAGCGGGGGGGGAGACCCAGTACTTC.